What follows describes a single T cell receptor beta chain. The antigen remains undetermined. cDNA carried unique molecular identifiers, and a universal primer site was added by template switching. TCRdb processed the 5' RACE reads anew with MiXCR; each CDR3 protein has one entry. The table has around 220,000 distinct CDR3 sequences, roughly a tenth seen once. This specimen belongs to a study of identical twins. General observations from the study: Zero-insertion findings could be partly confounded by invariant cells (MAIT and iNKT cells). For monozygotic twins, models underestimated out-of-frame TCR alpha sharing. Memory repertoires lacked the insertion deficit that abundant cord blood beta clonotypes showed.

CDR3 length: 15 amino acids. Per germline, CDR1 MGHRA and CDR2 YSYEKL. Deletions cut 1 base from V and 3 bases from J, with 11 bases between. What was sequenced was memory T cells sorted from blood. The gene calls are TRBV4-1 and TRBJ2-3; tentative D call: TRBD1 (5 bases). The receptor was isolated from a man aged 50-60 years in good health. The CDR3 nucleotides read TGCGCCAGCAGCCAAGGTTACAGGAGAACAGATACGCAGTATTTT. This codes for CASSQGYRRTDTQYF.